The present T cell receptor (beta chain) was sequenced within a study of T cells after yellow fever vaccination. General study points: Only a minor proportion of clonotypes was detected across both CD4 and CD8 compartments.

TCRdb used MiXCR to reprocess the 5' RACE reads, holding one entry per CDR3 protein. The table includes some 340,000 distinct CDR3 sequences, roughly 10% detected once. For this clonotype: Antigen: not known.

CDR1 is SGHNT and CDR2 is YENEEA in the germline V gene. This CDR3 is 13 amino acids long. Trimming stripped 5 bases from V and 5 bases from J, with 12 bases between. This sequence originates from a man aged 18 to 30 who received the YFV17D yellow fever vaccine. The specimen comprised CD4+ T cells sorted from PBMCs, sampled 45 days after the yellow fever booster vaccination. The chain has TRBV11-3 and TRBJ1-1; D gene uncertain. The CDR3 DNA is TGTGCCAGCAGCGCGGAATCTATAACTGAAGCTTTCTTT. It encodes CASSAESITEAFF.